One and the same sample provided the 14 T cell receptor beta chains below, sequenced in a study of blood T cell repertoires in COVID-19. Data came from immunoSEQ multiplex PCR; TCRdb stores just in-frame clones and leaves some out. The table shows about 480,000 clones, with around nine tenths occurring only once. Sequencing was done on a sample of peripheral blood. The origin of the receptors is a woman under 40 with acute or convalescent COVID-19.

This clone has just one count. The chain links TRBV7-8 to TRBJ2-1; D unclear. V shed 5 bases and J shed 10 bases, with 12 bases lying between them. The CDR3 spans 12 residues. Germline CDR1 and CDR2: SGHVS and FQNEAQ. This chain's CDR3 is CASSPLVLEQFF. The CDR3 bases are TGTGCCAGCAGCCCCCTAGTATTAGAGCAGTTCTTC. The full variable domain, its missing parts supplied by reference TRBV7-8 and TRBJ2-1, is GAGVSQSPRYKVAKRGQDVALRCDPISGHVSLFWYQQALGQGPEFLTYFQNEAQLDKSGLPSDRFFAERPEGSVSTLKIQRTQQEDSAVYLCASSPLVLEQFFGPGTRLTVL.

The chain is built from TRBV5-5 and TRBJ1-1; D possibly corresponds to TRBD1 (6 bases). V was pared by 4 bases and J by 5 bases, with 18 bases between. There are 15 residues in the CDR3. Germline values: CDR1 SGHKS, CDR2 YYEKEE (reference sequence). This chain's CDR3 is CASSLGGAGSTEAFF. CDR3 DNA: TGTGCCAGCAGCCTTGGGGGGGCTGGGAGTACTGAAGCTTTCTTT.

CDR3 loop: CSNRGIADTQYF. In DNA form, the CDR3 reads TGCAGCAACAGGGGGATTGCAGATACGCAGTATTTT. The V and J genes are TRBV29-1 and TRBJ2-3; 8 positions match TRBD1. V dropped 8 bases and J dropped 4; count of bases not matched to a gene: 5. The germline V gene encodes CDR1 SQVTM and CDR2 ANQGSEA. The CDR3 spans 12 residues.

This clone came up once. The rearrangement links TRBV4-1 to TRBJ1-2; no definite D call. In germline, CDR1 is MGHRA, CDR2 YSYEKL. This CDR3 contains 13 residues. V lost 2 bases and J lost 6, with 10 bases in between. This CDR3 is CASSQLILDGYTF. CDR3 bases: TGCGCCAGCAGCCAACTAATCTTGGATGGCTACACCTTC.

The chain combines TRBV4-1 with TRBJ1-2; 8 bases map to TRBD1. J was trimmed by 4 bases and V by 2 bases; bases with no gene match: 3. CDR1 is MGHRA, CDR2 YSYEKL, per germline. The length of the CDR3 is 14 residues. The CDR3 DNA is TGCGCCAGCAGCCAACGGACAGGGCGCTATGGCTACACCTTC. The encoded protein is CASSQRTGRYGYTF.

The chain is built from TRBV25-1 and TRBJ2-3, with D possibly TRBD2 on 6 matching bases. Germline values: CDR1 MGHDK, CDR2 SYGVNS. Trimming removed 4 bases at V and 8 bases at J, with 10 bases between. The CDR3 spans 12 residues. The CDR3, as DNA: TGTGCCAGCAGTGCTGAGGGAGGTACGCAGTATTTT. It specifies CASSAEGGTQYF.

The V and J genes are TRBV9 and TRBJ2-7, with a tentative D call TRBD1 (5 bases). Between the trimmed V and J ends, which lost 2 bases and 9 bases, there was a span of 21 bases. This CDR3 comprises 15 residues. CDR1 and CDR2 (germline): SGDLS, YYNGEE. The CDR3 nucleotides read TGTGCCAGCAGCGTCGCGACAGACCCCTTCCTTGGGCAGTACTTC. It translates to CASSVATDPFLGQYF.

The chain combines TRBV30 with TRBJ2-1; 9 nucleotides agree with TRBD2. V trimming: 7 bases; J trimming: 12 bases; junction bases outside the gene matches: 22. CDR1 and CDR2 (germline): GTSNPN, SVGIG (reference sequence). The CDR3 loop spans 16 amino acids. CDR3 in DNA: TGTGCCTACCAAGAGAAGGGACTAGCCGTGGAGAGTGGGCAGTTCTTC. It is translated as CAYQEKGLAVESGQFF.

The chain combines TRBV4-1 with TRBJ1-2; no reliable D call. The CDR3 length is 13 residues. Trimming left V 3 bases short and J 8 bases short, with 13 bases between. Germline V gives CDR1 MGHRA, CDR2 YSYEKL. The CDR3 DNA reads TGCGCCAGCAGCCACCCCGGGTCCTCGGGCTACACCTTC. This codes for CASSHPGSSGYTF.

The CDR3 is CASSQQANTDTQYF. The CDR3 DNA reads as TGTGCCAGCAGCCAACAAGCCAACACAGATACGCAGTATTTT. This chain connects TRBV3-1 (or the pseudogene TRBV3-2) to TRBJ2-3; D is ambiguous. The germline V gene has CDR1 LGHDT and CDR2 YNNKEL (reference sequence). Trimming stripped 2 bases from V and 2 bases from J, with 8 bases between. The CDR3 consists of 14 residues.

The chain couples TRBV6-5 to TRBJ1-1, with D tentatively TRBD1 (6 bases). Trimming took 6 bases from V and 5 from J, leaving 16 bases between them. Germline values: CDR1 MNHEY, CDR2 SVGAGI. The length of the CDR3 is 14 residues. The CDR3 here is CASSYPGARTEAFF. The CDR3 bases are TGTGCCAGCAGCTACCCAGGGGCCAGGACTGAAGCTTTCTTT.

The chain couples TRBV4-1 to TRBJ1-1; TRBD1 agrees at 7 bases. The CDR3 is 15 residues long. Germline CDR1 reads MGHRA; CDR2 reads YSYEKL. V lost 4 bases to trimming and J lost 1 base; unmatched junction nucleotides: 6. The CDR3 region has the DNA TGCGCCAGCAGCCCGAAGACAGGGACGAACACTGAAGCTTTCTTT. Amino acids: CASSPKTGTNTEAFF.

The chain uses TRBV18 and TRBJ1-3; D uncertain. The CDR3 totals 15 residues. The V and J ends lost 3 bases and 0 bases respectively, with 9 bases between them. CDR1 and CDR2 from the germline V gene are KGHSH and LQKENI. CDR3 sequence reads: CASSPWTGSGNTIYF. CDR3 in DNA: TGTGCCAGCTCACCTTGGACTGGCTCTGGAAACACCATATATTTT.

CDR3 bases: TGTGCCAGCAGCTCGATGTCCCGAGGTACAACTAATGAAAAACTGTTTTTT. The encoded protein is CASSSMSRGTTNEKLFF. The chain carries TRBV11-2 and TRBJ1-4; D gene uncertain. The ends were cut back, 4 bases at V and 0 bases at J, with 15 bases in the middle. Germline V gives CDR1 SGHAT, CDR2 FQNNGV. CDR3 length: 17 residues. Supplemented by reference TRBV11-2 and TRBJ1-4, the full variable domain reads EAGVAQSPRYKIIEKRQSVAFWCNPISGHATLYWYQQILGQGPKLLIQFQNNGVVDDSQLPKDRFSAERLKGVDSTLKIQPAKLEDSAVYLCASSSMSRGTTNEKLFFGSGTQLSVL.